This T cell receptor (beta chain) was found in a study of blood T cell repertoires in COVID-19. In the original analysis: Reference gene primer amplification gave estimated nucleated cell counts. The repertoire was sequenced with immunoSEQ multiplex PCR; TCRdb's copy has only in-frame clones and lacks some. Clonal size and the V and J genes are those of that table, whereas D and trimming came from the DNA. Altogether under 150,000 clones are present, 85% to 90% being singletons, with the ten largest covering 2.5% to 3.5%. The CDR3 consists of 13 residues. In germline, CDR1 is KGHSH, CDR2 LQKENI. The ends were cut back, 2 bases at V and 4 bases at J, with 8 bases in the middle.

The sequenced sample consisted of peripheral blood. The rearrangement joins TRBV18 to TRBJ1-2, with D unclear. The TCR sequence derives from a woman in her fifties or sixties with active COVID-19. Here the CDR3 reads CASSPGERYGYTF. Written as DNA, the CDR3 is TGTGCCAGCTCACCAGGAGAACGCTATGGCTACACCTTC.